This TCR beta chain was identified during a study of cytomegalovirus exposure and HLA in healthy donors. TCRdb's copy holds only in-frame clones and misses some; the assay was immunoSEQ multiplex PCR. The sample lists around 300,000 clones, approximately 91% occurring once. This CDR3 is built from 16 residues. Trimming cost V 1 base and J 5 bases, with 17 bases left between them. Germline V CDR1 and CDR2: MGHRA, YSYEKL. The receptor was derived from a man in his thirties or forties in good health and CMV-seronegative. This chain uses TRBV4-1 with TRBJ1-2, with D perhaps matching TRBD1 (5 bases). Material for sequencing was PBMCs. The CDR3 sequence is CASSQVFAGFSYGYTF. CDR3 in DNA: TGCGCCAGCAGCCAAGTATTTGCAGGGTTTAGTTATGGCTACACCTTC.